A selection of T cell receptor beta chains follows, all from one sample in a study of blood T cell repertoires in COVID-19. Some clones are missing from TCRdb's copy, which holds only in-frame ones; the method was immunoSEQ multiplex PCR. Of approximately 220,000 clones in the sample, approximately 84% are singletons; the top ten hold 3.5% to 4.5%. The sequenced sample consisted of peripheral blood. These TCRs come from a man between 50 and 59 years old with acute or convalescent COVID-19. Both conserved end residues are part of each CDR3. The order of the fields is clone size, D gene, J gene, V gene, CDR3 DNA, CDR3 protein. The D gene is left open where the match is weak. Only some rows state a clone size, as once, few, many or a class for expanded clones.

>.|.|TRBJ1-1|TRBV18
TGTGCCAGCTCACCGGGCCCGAACACTGAAGCTTTCTTT
CASSPGPNTEAFF
>few|TRBD1|TRBJ1-4|TRBV18
TGTGCCAGCTCCCTCCTAGGACAGGCGGCCGCATCAACTAATGAAAAACTGTTTTTT
CASSLLGQAAASTNEKLFF
>once|.|TRBJ2-5|TRBV7-6
TGTGCCAGCAGCTTATTCCGCGGGCAGTTAGAGACCCAGTACTTC
CASSLFRGQLETQYF
>.|TRBD1|TRBJ1-2|TRBV10-2
TGCGCCAGCAGTAGTTTAAGGGGGCGCGAGGGCTACACCTTC
CASSSLRGREGYTF
>.|.|TRBJ2-2|TRBV19
TGTGCCAGTTTGGGGCGCGGGGAGCTGTTTTTT
CASLGRGELFF
>once|.|TRBJ1-2|TRBV2
TGTGCCAGCAGGCAGAACTATGGCTACACCTTC
CASRQNYGYTF
>.|.|TRBJ1-1|TRBV5-1
TGCGCCAGCAGTCTCACAGCGGGGAACACTGAAGCTTTCTTT
CASSLTAGNTEAFF
>.|.|TRBJ1-1|TRBV6-1
TGTGCCAGCAGTGAATGGAGGGAGGCGAACACTGAAGCTTTCTTT
CASSEWREANTEAFF
>few|.|TRBJ1-2|TRBV4-2
TGTGCCAGCAGCCTCTCGGACAGCAACTATGGCTACACCTTC
CASSLSDSNYGYTF
>.|TRBD1|TRBJ1-1|TRBV19
TGTGCCAGTAGCCCGGGGACAGGGGTCCCGAACACTGAAGCTTTCTTT
CASSPGTGVPNTEAFF
>.|TRBD2|TRBJ2-7|TRBV6-5
TGTGCCAGCAGCACTAGCGGGGCGACCTACGAGCAGTACTTC
CASSTSGATYEQYF
>.|.|TRBJ2-7|TRBV5-1
TGCGCCAGCAGCAAAAACCCAACCGGGGGACACGAGCAGTACTTC
CASSKNPTGGHEQYF
>.|TRBD1|TRBJ1-1|TRBV27
TGTGCCAGCAGGGGGACAGGGGCCTTTAGGAACACTGAAGCTTTCTTT
CASRGTGAFRNTEAFF
>.|.|TRBJ1-1|TRBV5-1
TGCGCCAGCAGCCCGGACCGGGGATTAATGAACACTGAAGCTTTCTTT
CASSPDRGLMNTEAFF
>.|.|TRBJ1-5|TRBV2
TGTGCCAGCAGTGACGGATTAGCCGGCAATCAGCCCCAGCATTTT
CASSDGLAGNQPQHF
>once|TRBD1|TRBJ2-5|TRBV5-1
TGCGCCAGCAGCTGGAGGACAGGGGCACAAGAGACCCAGTACTTC
CASSWRTGAQETQYF
>.|TRBD2|TRBJ2-5|TRBV7-7
TGTGCCAGCAGCTTAACTAGCGGGGGTGAGACCCAGTACTTC
CASSLTSGGETQYF
>.|.|TRBJ2-4|TRBV7-2
TGTGCCAGCAGCACGGCCGGGGCCAAAAACATTCAGTACTTC
CASSTAGAKNIQYF
>.|.|TRBJ1-5|TRBV7-8
TGTGCCAGCAGCTCTACGGATCAGCCCCAGCATTTT
CASSSTDQPQHF
>.|TRBD1|TRBJ1-6|TRBV4-1
TGCGCCAGCAGCCAAGCGGGGACAGGGAATTCACCCCTCCACTTT
CASSQAGTGNSPLHF
>once|TRBD1|TRBJ1-1|TRBV3-1/TRBV3-2
TGTGCCAGCAGCCAACCGGGACAGGGGGCGTCGACTGAAGCTTTCTTT
CASSQPGQGASTEAFF
>.|TRBD2|TRBJ2-3|TRBV4-1
TGCGCCAGCAGCCCAGAGGGTCTTGAGCGGGGGGGGAGCACAGATACGCAGTATTTT
CASSPEGLERGGSTDTQYF
>.|.|TRBJ2-2|TRBV3-1/TRBV3-2
TGTGCCAGCAGCTACTACACCGGGGAGCTGTTTTTT
CASSYYTGELFF
>.|TRBD1|TRBJ1-6|TRBV11-2
TGTGCCAGCAACCTCAACAGGGGGCGAGGTTCACCCCTCCACTTT
CASNLNRGRGSPLHF
>.|.|TRBJ2-7|TRBV27
TGTGCCAGCAGTTTAATTGGAGAGTCCTACGAGCAGTACTTC
CASSLIGESYEQYF